This T cell receptor beta chain appears in the sequencing data of a study of regulatory T cells in long-lasting Graves disease. Study-level results: New patients shared fewer public clonotypes (approximately 1,000) than persistent patients did (roughly 2,600).

For this clonotype: What it recognizes is unknown.

The CDR3 has 14 amino acids. CDR1 and CDR2 from the germline V gene are SGHTA and FQGTGA. Trimming shortened V by 1 base and J by 5 bases, and 8 bases separated the two germline ends. Noted time point: persistent/refractory GD, antithyroid drugs over 5 years with positive TRAb. PBMC RNA served as the TCR library source. Patients came through an endocrinology department, and that department was in Xi'an, China. For TCR beta, libraries came from iRepertoire HTBI primers and Arm-PCR of CDR3 regions. TCRdb recomputed calls from the multiplex PCR reads with MiXCR, one row per CDR3 protein. There are a few hundred thousand distinct CDR3 sequences in the sample; around 24% occur only once, and around 24% lies in the top ten.

The chain couples TRBV7-3 to TRBJ2-2; no firm D call. This clonotype was sampled from a female donor with Graves disease. The input for sequencing was peripheral blood mononuclear cells (PBMCs), taken when the disease was refractory, from a patient treated with antithyroid drugs. The CDR3 protein is CASSLIGWTGELFF. DNA for the CDR3: TGTGCCAGCAGCTTAATAGGGTGGACCGGGGAGCTGTTTTTT.